Included here is one T cell receptor beta chain sequence, with context. The CDR3 contains 15 residues. Germline V gene sequence: CDR1 MDHEN, CDR2 SYDVKM. The V gene end was trimmed by 7 bases and the J gene end by 5 bases; junction bases not matched to a gene: 10. TCRdb's copy holds only in-frame clones and misses some; the assay was immunoSEQ multiplex PCR. The sample lists some 120,000 clones; more than 70% were seen once. This record belongs to a study of T cell responses to AZD1222 COVID-19 vaccine. Sequencing used peripheral blood, obtained on day 0 of AZD1222 vaccination. This TCR was recovered from an adult in good health. This chain connects TRBV28 to TRBJ2-5; 10 bases agree with TRBD2. As DNA, the CDR3 is TGTGCCAGCATTCCGAGCGGGAGGGCCAGGGAGACCCAGTACTTC. Its protein is CASIPSGRARETQYF.